These 20 T cell receptor beta chains originate from one sample sequenced in a study of OX40 agonist ivuxolimab in advanced cancers. The method was immunoSEQ multiplex PCR; TCRdb's version includes in-frame clones alone and lacks a portion of them. The sample includes some 96,000 clones, approximately 89% of them seen just once. This material consisted of CD4+ or CD8+ T cells sorted from blood, taken in a trial of the OX40 agonist ivuxolimab. The receptor source for this set is an adult with an advanced solid tumor such as melanoma, head and neck, liver or kidney cancer.

V gene TRBV7-3 combines with J gene TRBJ2-1; D not resolved. The CDR3 covers 18 residues. V was clipped by 0 bases and J by 8 bases, with 23 bases between them. CDR1 is SGHTA, CDR2 FQGTGA, per germline. Here the CDR3 reads CASSLTLSTKQLVDEQFF. The DNA of the CDR3 is TGTGCCAGCAGCTTAACGTTAAGCACTAAACAGCTAGTGGATGAGCAGTTCTTC.

This clone was found a few times. The sample carries other DNA sequences with the same CDR3. The CDR3 loop is CASSSGLMNTEAFF. Here the CDR3 DNA reads TGCGCCAGCAGTTCGGGCCTTATGAACACTGAAGCTTTCTTT. V and J are TRBV5-1 and TRBJ1-1; D remains unclear. The ends were cut back, 5 bases at V and 0 bases at J, with 11 bases in the middle. This CDR3 contains 14 residues. Germline V CDR1 and CDR2: SGHRS, YFSETQ.

V and J are TRBV4-1 and TRBJ2-5; D is possibly TRBD1 (6 bases). This CDR3 contains 16 residues. The V end was cut by 0 bases, the J end by 2 bases, with 13 bases between. Germline lookup yields CDR1 MGHRA and CDR2 YSYEKL. The CDR3 DNA follows: TGCGCCAGCAGCCAAGATTGGACAGCAAGACAAGAGACCCAGTACTTC. Amino acid sequence: CASSQDWTARQETQYF.

Only one count was recorded for this clone. The chain combines TRBV14 with TRBJ2-1; perhaps D is TRBD1 or TRBD2 (5 bases each). Germline values: CDR1 SGHDN, CDR2 FVKESK. The germline V and J ends were trimmed by 4 bases and 8 bases, with 15 bases remaining between them. The CDR3 contains 14 residues. CDR3: CASSLIQGAYEQFF. In nucleotides, the CDR3 is TGTGCCAGCAGCCTCATTCAGGGAGCTTATGAGCAGTTCTTC.

The chain carries TRBV30 and TRBJ1-2; D might be TRBD1 (5 bases). V was shortened by 1 base and J by 4 bases, with 13 bases between the two germline ends. Germline assignment: CDR1 GTSNPN and CDR2 SVGIG (reference sequence). This CDR3 is 14 amino acids long. The CDR3 sequence is CAWSGLGRIYGYTF. CDR3 in DNA: TGTGCCTGGAGTGGGTTGGGGCGCATCTATGGCTACACCTTC.

The CDR3, as DNA: TGCAGCGTTGAGCAGGGACTCTATGGCTACACCTTC. Amino acids: CSVEQGLYGYTF. The chain recombines TRBV29-1 with TRBJ1-2; perhaps TRBD1 as D (5 bases). Trimming shortened V by 3 bases and J by 4 bases, and 9 bases separated the two germline ends. Germline assignment: CDR1 SQVTM and CDR2 ANQGSEA. The CDR3 covers 12 residues.

The chain uses TRBV9 and TRBJ1-3, with 9 bases matching TRBD1. V dropped 4 bases and J dropped 4; count of bases not matched to a gene: 9. CDR3 length: 16 residues. The V gene's germline CDR1 is SGDLS and CDR2 YYNGEE. The CDR3 bases are TGTGCCAGCAGCCCCGGGACAGGGACCGGAGGAAACACCATATATTTT. This encodes CASSPGTGTGGNTIYF.

This clone appeared once. The gene calls are TRBV2 and TRBJ2-7; the D gene could be TRBD1 or TRBD2 (5 bases each). Germline CDR1 and CDR2: SNHLY and FYNNEI. There are 15 residues in the CDR3. Trimming left V 4 bases short and J 4 bases short, with 17 bases between. CDR3: CASSGRQGGRYEQYF. The CDR3 nucleotides are TGTGCCAGCAGTGGACGGCAGGGTGGGAGATACGAGCAGTACTTC.

The chain employs TRBV11-2 and TRBJ2-7; weak D call: TRBD2 (5 bases). The CDR3 extends over 14 amino acids. Germline CDR1 reads SGHAT; CDR2 reads FQNNGV. The V gene lost 3 bases and the J gene lost 4 bases, with 13 bases spanning the gap. CDR3 nucleotide sequence: TGTGCCAGCAGCTTTGAGGGCAGTAAATACGAGCAGTACTTC. This gives the protein CASSFEGSKYEQYF.

V gene TRBV19 combines with J gene TRBJ2-1; 10 bases align to TRBD2. The germline V gene encodes CDR1 LNHDA and CDR2 SQIVND (reference sequence). The CDR3 sequence is 15 residues long. With V trimmed by 4 bases and J by 7 bases, 7 bases remained unmatched. The CDR3 sequence: CASSKPGLARNEQFF. In DNA form, the CDR3 reads TGTGCCAGTAGTAAGCCGGGACTAGCGCGTAATGAGCAGTTCTTC.

The chain carries TRBV19 and TRBJ2-2; D is perhaps TRBD1 (5 bases). CDR3 length: 14 residues. Germline assignment: CDR1 LNHDA and CDR2 SQIVND (reference sequence). Deletions cut 11 bases from V and 0 bases from J, with 13 bases between. DNA of the CDR3: TGTGCCTCTAAAGGGGTCCCGAACACCGGGGAGCTGTTTTTT. Its translation is CASKGVPNTGELFF.

The chain carries TRBV10-1 and TRBJ2-7; D uncertain. The V gene's germline CDR1 is WNHNN and CDR2 SYGVQD (reference sequence). This CDR3 is 11 amino acids long. The V end lost 6 bases, the J end lost 6 bases, and 9 bases lay between the germline ends. The CDR3 here is CASSAGGEQYF. CDR3 bases: TGCGCCAGCAGCGCAGGTGGCGAGCAGTACTTC.

This CDR3 reads CASSSQVTETQYF. CDR3 DNA sequence: TGTGCCAGCAGCTCCCAGGTTACGGAGACCCAGTACTTC. J is TRBJ2-5 and V is TRBV5-4; D remains ambiguous. Trimming pared 3 bases from V and 5 bases from J, leaving 11 bases between. The CDR3 spans 13 residues. Germline V CDR1 and CDR2: SGHNT, YYREEE (reference sequence).

The rearrangement links TRBV11-2 to TRBJ2-3; 7 positions agree with TRBD2. Germline CDR1 and CDR2: SGHAT and FQNNGV. The CDR3 runs 15 residues. J gave up 10 bases and V 3 bases, and 13 bases lay outside the gene matches. The CDR3 loop is CASSLRTRLPMAQYF. In nucleotides, the CDR3 is TGTGCCAGCAGCTTGCGGACTAGACTACCCATGGCGCAGTATTTT.

This chain uses TRBV5-1 with TRBJ1-1; no firm D call. CDR1 is SGHRS, CDR2 YFSETQ, per germline. V was trimmed by 1 base and J by 1 base, leaving 11 bases between them. The CDR3 length is 15 residues. This chain's CDR3 is CASSLIAGPNTEAFF. The DNA for the CDR3 is TGCGCCAGCAGCTTGATTGCAGGTCCGAACACTGAAGCTTTCTTT.

This chain joins TRBV15 and TRBJ2-1, with 8 positions matching TRBD2. Germline values: CDR1 LNHNV, CDR2 YYDKDF (reference sequence). CDR3 size: 16 residues. Losses at the gene ends were 2 bases for V and 6 bases for J; bases not matched to a gene: 9. CDR3 protein: CATSRFQASGLNEQFF. CDR3 nucleotides: TGTGCCACCAGCAGATTCCAGGCTAGCGGGCTCAATGAGCAGTTCTTC.

The J gene is TRBJ2-5, the V gene TRBV28; possible D gene TRBD2, 6 bases. V was clipped by 7 bases and J by 3 bases, with 9 bases between them. The CDR3 is 12 residues long. Germline values: CDR1 MDHEN, CDR2 SYDVKM. The CDR3 region has the DNA TGTGCCAGCAATGCGGGGAAAGAGACCCAGTACTTC. This gives the protein CASNAGKETQYF.

This chain uses TRBV30 with TRBJ2-2, with TRBD1 matching over 9 bases. The CDR3 is 13 residues long. Germline assignment: CDR1 GTSNPN and CDR2 SVGIG (reference sequence). V gave up 3 bases and J gave up 7 bases; unmatched junction bases: 3. The CDR3 DNA reads TGTGCCTGGAGCGACAGGGGGAACGGGGAGCTGTTTTTT. Residues: CAWSDRGNGELFF.

The J gene is TRBJ1-5, the V gene TRBV5-1; 8 nucleotides match TRBD1. Trimming cost V 4 bases and J 4 bases; bases outside gene matches: 4. Per germline, CDR1 SGHRS and CDR2 YFSETQ. This CDR3 spans 14 amino acids. The CDR3 nucleotides read TGCGCCAGCAGCCCGGGACAGGCAAATCAGCCCCAGCATTTT. It yields the protein CASSPGQANQPQHF.

The chain uses TRBV19 and TRBJ2-1; no clear D gene. Germline values: CDR1 LNHDA, CDR2 SQIVND (reference sequence). This CDR3 is 15 amino acids long. V was clipped by 3 bases and J by 0 bases, with 9 bases between them. CDR3 coding DNA: TGTGCCAGTAGTATTCGTTCCAGCTCCTACAATGAGCAGTTCTTC. Translated, it gives CASSIRSSSYNEQFF.